Sequencing of this T cell receptor (delta chain) was carried out in a study of γδ T cells in repeated Plasmodium falciparum infection. At the level of the study: Donors had four controlled P. falciparum NF54 infections over approximately 600 days. Sampling occurred at baseline, pre-infection for selected infections, and 21 days post-infection. Study-level findings and limits: Waves of new clonotype selection appeared after repeated controlled infections in Vdelta2-negative, largely Vdelta1+, gammadelta T cells.

V lost 1 base to trimming and J lost 0 bases, with 21 bases between them. CDR3 size: 19 residues. The germline CDR1 and CDR2 sequences are TSWWSYY and QGS. Flow sorting of PBMC yielded separate Vgamma9/Vdelta2+ and Vdelta2-negative gammadelta T cell populations for bulk repertoire analysis. In its sample, this clone was seen many times. What it recognizes is unknown. TCRdb records a much larger clone's protein for this DNA, with a difference at residue 9 that likely arises from a read error; the protein given is the translation of the DNA. Both TRG and TRD chains were sequenced from each sorted sample. TCRdb used CATT to re-call clones from the multiplex PCR reads. The profile covers approximately 60,000 delta-chain clones, with roughly 1.8% appearing a single time and 15% taken by the ten largest.

The sample was gamma-delta T cells from blood. The gene calls are TRDV1 and TRDJ1; no definite D call. The source of this sequence is a pool of human donors (malaria-infected and uninfected, not separated). The CDR3 coding sequence is TGTGCTCTTGGGGAACGATTTACTCCAACCCTCGTGTACACCGATAAACTCATCTTT. It translates to CALGERFTPTLVYTDKLIF.